Listed below are T cell receptor beta chains from one sample, sequenced in a study of T cells in Graves' hyperthyroidism and ophthalmopathy. TCRdb analysed the multiplex PCR reads with MiXCR anew, one entry per CDR3 protein. The table has about 840,000 distinct CDR3 sequences, more than 30% seen once; the top ten hold approximately 8.7%. The sequencing input was blood. Receptor source: a man between 18 and 29 years old with Graves' hyperthyroidism. The CDR3 runs from the conserved cysteine through the conserved F or W. The order of the fields is J gene, clone size, V gene, D gene, CDR3 DNA, CDR3 protein. The D gene is left open where the match is weak. Where a row states a size, it is once, few, many or the class of an expanded clone; other rows omit it.

TRBJ1-1	-	TRBV18	-	TGTGCCAGCTCACCACCGGCGGGCGGCGAAGCTTTCTTT	CASSPPAGGEAFF
TRBJ2-5	-	TRBV7-9	TRBD2	TGTGCCGGACGAGCGGGGGGCGGGGAGACCCAGTACTTC	CAGRAGGGETQYF
TRBJ2-7	once	TRBV2	TRBD2	TGTGCCAGCAGTGGGTTCATAGCGGGAGACCACGAGCAGTACTTC	CASSGFIAGDHEQYF
TRBJ2-6	many	TRBV15	-	TGTGCCACCAGCAGAGGGGAGAGCTCTGGGGCCAACGTCCTGACTTTC	CATSRGESSGANVLTF
TRBJ1-1	-	TRBV9	TRBD1	TGTGCCAGCAGCCAAGACCCCAGGGGGACTTTCTTT	CASSQDPRGTFF
TRBJ1-2	many	TRBV11-2	-	TGTGCCAGCAGCTCGGTCAGGGGTCGCAACTATGGCTACACCTTC	CASSSVRGRNYGYTF
TRBJ2-7	-	TRBV7-9	-	TGTGCCAGCAGCAGCGGCATGTACGAGCAGTACTTC	CASSSGMYEQYF
TRBJ1-2	many	TRBV9	TRBD1	TGTGCCAGCAGCGTAGGGACAGGGGGAGTCCACACCTTC	CASSVGTGGVHTF
TRBJ1-1	-	TRBV5-1	TRBD1	TGCGCCAGCAGCCCGGGGACAGGGCCAGCTGAAGCTTTCTTT	CASSPGTGPAEAFF
TRBJ2-6	many	TRBV4-3	-	TGCGCCAGCAGCCAAGTTGCCGGGGCCAACGTCCTGACTTTC	CASSQVAGANVLTF
TRBJ1-2	many	TRBV2	-	TGCGCCAGCAGCCAAGATCCCGAGGATGGCTACACCTTC	CASSQDPEDGYTF
TRBJ2-5	few	TRBV11-2	-	TGTGCCAGCAGCTTAGATGGTCCCAGAAGTACGCGTGAGACCCAGTACTTC	CASSLDGPRSTRETQYF
TRBJ1-3	many	TRBV10-2	-	TGCGCCAGCAGGCGGACAGAAAGAAACACCATATATTTT	CASRRTERNTIYF
TRBJ1-6	-	TRBV6-1	-	TGTGCCAGCAGTACCCGGACAAGTGGAAGTAGGCGCTCCTATAATTCACCCCTCCACTTT	CASSTRTSGSRRSYNSPLHF
TRBJ2-2	many	TRBV15	-	TGTGCCACCGTAATCGAGAACACCGGGGAGCTGTTTTTT	CATVIENTGELFF
TRBJ2-7	-	TRBV5-1	TRBD1	TGTGCCAGCAGCCATGAGACAGGGGGCGACGAGCAGTACTTC	CASSHETGGDEQYF
TRBJ2-7	-	TRBV7-9	TRBD2	TGTGCCAGCAACCTTGGACTAGCTGGCGAGCAGTACTTC	CASNLGLAGEQYF
TRBJ1-2	-	TRBV7-3	-	TGTGCCAGCAGCCCAGCGGCAGGGGATGGCTACACCTTC	CASSPAAGDGYTF
TRBJ2-7	few	TRBV19	TRBD2	TGTGCCAGCCGGACTAGCGGGGCCGGGGTCTCCTACGAGCAGTACTTC	CASRTSGAGVSYEQYF
TRBJ1-1	many	TRBV24-1	-	TGTGCCACCAGTGATAGGAACACTGAAGCTTTCTTT	CATSDRNTEAFF
TRBJ2-7	-	TRBV6-5	-	TGTGCCAGCAGGGTAACTAGTTTACCCTACGAGCAGTACTTC	CASRVTSLPYEQYF
TRBJ1-3	-	TRBV7-9	-	TGTGCCAGCAGCTCAGCACAGGACAGCCCCATCTCTGGAAACACCATATATTTT	CASSSAQDSPISGNTIYF
TRBJ1-1	few	TRBV6-5	-	TGTGCCAGCAGTGAGTACAGTTTGAACACTGAAGCTTTCTTT	CASSEYSLNTEAFF
TRBJ1-6	-	TRBV5-1	-	TGCGCCAGCAGCTTCGAGCTGGCTCCACCCCTCCACTTT	CASSFELAPPLHF
TRBJ2-2	-	TRBV6-6	TRBD1	TGTGCCAGCAGTTACCTAGGACAGGGGAACGGGGAGCTGTTTTTT	CASSYLGQGNGELFF
TRBJ1-6	-	TRBV15	-	TGTGCCACCAGCAGAGTCGTGGGGCCCAATTCACCCCTCCACTTT	CATSRVVGPNSPLHF